This T cell receptor (beta chain) comes out of a study of T-cell reconstitution after alpha-beta-depleted transplantation in children. This clonotype was observed a handful of times. The CDR3 consists of 12 residues. The germline gives CDR1 LGHNT, CDR2 FRNRAP. Trimming removed 3 bases at V and 4 bases at J, with 7 bases between. Unique molecular identifiers were incorporated during preparation of the TCRbeta library. TCRdb ran MiXCR on the PCR reads and lists one entry per CDR3 protein. The profile shows about 410,000 distinct CDR3 sequences, around 21% of them singletons. The source was PBMCs from the stem cell graft donor, collected from the stem cell graft. This clonotype was obtained from a human donor who donated a stem cell graft to a child with acute myeloid leukemia. This sequence joins TRBV12-5 and TRBJ2-7; no clear D. CDR3 region: CASGLRDYEQYF. CDR3 nucleotides: TGTGCTAGTGGTTTAAGAGATTACGAGCAGTACTTC.